This T cell receptor beta chain came from a study of blood T cells in healthy people across ages. Next came a second PCR, run for about 6 to 11 cycles, which used a sample-barcoded 5' primer along with a J-beta primer mix. TCRdb reanalysed the 5' RACE reads using MiXCR and keeps one entry per CDR3 protein. The table lists 800,000 or so distinct CDR3 sequences, roughly 46% of them singletons, with around 18% in the top ten. Investigators took about 10 milliliters of peripheral blood from every donor. Trimming cost V 4 bases and J 3 bases, with 10 bases left between them. CDR1 is DFQATT and CDR2 is SNEGSKA in the germline V gene (reference sequence). CDR3 length: 13 amino acids.

The specimen was blood. The clonotype was recovered from a man aged 80 or over in good health. V is TRBV20-1 and J is TRBJ1-5; D is unresolved. CDR3 nucleotides: TGCAGTGCTAAGTACAGCCTCAATCAGCCCCAGCATTTT. Translated, it gives CSAKYSLNQPQHF.